Listed below are T cell receptor beta chains from one sample, sequenced in a study of OX40 agonist ivuxolimab in advanced cancers. The table came from immunoSEQ multiplex PCR; TCRdb's copy has only in-frame clones and leaves some out. This sample carries more than 70,000 clones, roughly 90% of them seen once, and the ten largest clones take about 9.1%. The material was CD4+ or CD8+ T cells sorted from blood, obtained in a trial of the OX40 agonist ivuxolimab. These receptors all stem from an adult with an advanced solid tumor such as melanoma, head and neck, liver or kidney cancer. Both conserved end residues are part of each CDR3. Fields, in order: clone size, D gene, V gene, J gene, CDR3 DNA, CDR3 protein. D genes are given only for firm matches. A clone size is listed for some rows: how often the clone was seen (once, few, many), or a class if it is expanded.

-	-	TRBV7-2	TRBJ2-7	TGTGCCAGCAGCCTCCGGACACACTATCCCTACGAGCAGTACTTC	CASSLRTHYPYEQYF
few	TRBD2	TRBV5-1	TRBJ2-1	TGCGCCAGCATGAGGGTAGCGGGAGTTTCCTACAATGAGCAGTTCTTC	CASMRVAGVSYNEQFF
-	-	TRBV27	TRBJ1-2	TGTGCCAGCAGTCCGGGGGTTACATACCTTAACTATGGCTACACCTTC	CASSPGVTYLNYGYTF
once	-	TRBV2	TRBJ2-7	TGTGCCAGCGGAATAGCCGTTACCTACGAGCAGTACTTC	CASGIAVTYEQYF
-	-	TRBV7-9	TRBJ1-4	TGTGCCAGCAGCTTAGCTCGGCACGAAAAACTGTTTTTT	CASSLARHEKLFF
-	-	TRBV27	TRBJ2-7	TGTGCCAGCAGTTTCCCCGAGCAGTACTTC	CASSFPEQYF
-	-	TRBV19	TRBJ1-5	TGTGCCAGTAGTATATCCGGGGTCAGGCAGCCCCAGCATTTT	CASSISGVRQPQHF
once	TRBD1	TRBV18	TRBJ1-4	TGTGCCAGCTCACCGAGAGACAGGGTAAAGGAAAAACTGTTTTTT	CASSPRDRVKEKLFF
once	-	TRBV5-1	TRBJ2-1	TGCGCCAGCAGTGGGCACTACAATGAGCAGTTCTTC	CASSGHYNEQFF
-	-	TRBV15	TRBJ2-7	TGTGCCACCAGCAGAGATTTAGCGGTCTCCTACGAGCAGTACTTC	CATSRDLAVSYEQYF
-	-	TRBV28	TRBJ1-2	TGTGCCAGCAGTTTAGCAGCCCGGATCTATGGCTACACCTTC	CASSLAARIYGYTF
-	TRBD2	TRBV29-1	TRBJ2-7	TGCAGCGTTCACGTGAAAGGGACTAGCGTACCCTACGAGCAGTACTTC	CSVHVKGTSVPYEQYF
-	TRBD1	TRBV10-3	TRBJ1-1	TGTGCCATCAGTGAATTGGACAGGGAAGCTTTCTTT	CAISELDREAFF
-	TRBD2	TRBV5-4	TRBJ2-5	TGTGCCAGCAGCACAGAACTAGCGGGGGGCCAAGAGACCCAGTACTTC	CASSTELAGGQETQYF
-	TRBD2	TRBV29-1	TRBJ2-2	TGCAGCGTCAGGACTAGCGGGGGCGGGGAGCTGTTTTTT	CSVRTSGGGELFF
once	TRBD2	TRBV5-1	TRBJ2-7	TGCGCCAGCAGCACGGGACTAGCGGGGGACGAGCAGTACTTC	CASSTGLAGDEQYF
-	TRBD1	TRBV5-1	TRBJ2-3	TGCGCCAGCAGCTCAGGGGGCCAGGAAGATACGCAGTATTTT	CASSSGGQEDTQYF
-	TRBD1	TRBV7-9	TRBJ1-4	TGTGCCAGCAGCTTCTACCAGACAGGGGATGAAAAACTGTTTTTT	CASSFYQTGDEKLFF
-	TRBD2	TRBV29-1	TRBJ2-1	TGCAGCGTTGCGGGGCGGGAGGGCCAACAATACAATGAGCAGTTCTTC	CSVAGREGQQYNEQFF
-	TRBD1	TRBV18	TRBJ1-6	TGTGCCAGCTCAGCCGGACAGGGTCCCCTCCACTTT	CASSAGQGPLHF
-	-	TRBV10-3	TRBJ1-1	TGTGCCATCAGTGAGCGTTTGGCAGGTTGGGGACGAGCTTTCTTT	CAISERLAGWGRAFF
-	-	TRBV7-9	TRBJ1-1	TGTGCCAGCAGCTCGGGGCTTACTGAAGCTTTCTTT	CASSSGLTEAFF
-	-	TRBV19	TRBJ2-7	TGTGCCAGTAGTAGTGGGCCAGGCCTGAAGCAGTACTTC	CASSSGPGLKQYF
-	TRBD1	TRBV2	TRBJ1-2	TGTGCCAGCAGTGAAGGGACAGGTCGTTATGGCTACACCTTC	CASSEGTGRYGYTF